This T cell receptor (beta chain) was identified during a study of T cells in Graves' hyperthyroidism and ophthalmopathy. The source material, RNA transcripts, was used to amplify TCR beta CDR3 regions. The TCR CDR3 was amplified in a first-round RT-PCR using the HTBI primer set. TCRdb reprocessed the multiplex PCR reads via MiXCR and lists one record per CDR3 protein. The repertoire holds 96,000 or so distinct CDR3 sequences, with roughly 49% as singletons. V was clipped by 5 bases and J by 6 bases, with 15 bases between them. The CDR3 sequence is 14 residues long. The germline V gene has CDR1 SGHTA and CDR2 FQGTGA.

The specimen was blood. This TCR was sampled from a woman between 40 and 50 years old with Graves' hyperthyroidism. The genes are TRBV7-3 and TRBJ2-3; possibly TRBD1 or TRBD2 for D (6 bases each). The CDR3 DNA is TGTGCCAGCAGCCCCGGATGGAGGGGGGATACGCAGTATTTT. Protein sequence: CASSPGWRGDTQYF.